A selection of T cell receptor beta chains follows, all from one sample in a study of shared clonotypes between healthy human individuals. The assay was immunoSEQ multiplex PCR, and TCRdb's table has in-frame clones only and misses some. The table shows about 460,000 clones, with 60% to 80% occurring only once. The sequenced material came from PBMCs. The receptors shown here come from a woman aged 40 to 50 in good health. Some clones in this sample may be carry-over from other donors' samples. CDR3s include the opening cysteine and the closing phenylalanine or tryptophan. The D gene is left open where the match is weak. Size tells how often a clone was seen (once, few, many) or the class of an expanded clone, and some rows leave it out.

clone_size j_call d_call cdr3_length v_call cdr3_aa cdr3_nt
few TRBJ2-2 NA 16 TRBV5-4 CASSLDATGRPGELFF TGTGCCAGCAGCTTGGATGCGACAGGTCGACCCGGGGAGCTGTTTTTT
NA TRBJ2-1 TRBD2 18 TRBV7-9 CASSPPGLAGKSYNEQFF TGTGCCAGCAGCCCGCCGGGACTAGCGGGAAAGTCTTACAATGAGCAGTTCTTC
few TRBJ2-7 NA 12 TRBV28 CASRASAYEQYF TGTGCCAGCAGAGCCTCCGCCTACGAGCAGTACTTC
NA TRBJ2-2 NA 14 TRBV29-1 CSAAQTNWSGELFF TGCAGCGCAGCCCAGACTAACTGGTCCGGGGAGCTGTTTTTT
NA TRBJ1-5 NA 16 TRBV6-1 CASSEIWQSSNQPQHF TGTGCCAGCAGTGAAATTTGGCAGAGTAGCAATCAGCCCCAGCATTTT
NA TRBJ2-5 NA 15 TRBV5-1 CASTTDRPRQETQYF TGCGCCAGCACCACTGACAGGCCGCGACAAGAGACCCAGTACTTC
NA TRBJ2-7 NA 15 TRBV2 CASRTSLATPYEQYF TGTGCCAGCAGGACATCCCTAGCGACCCCCTACGAGCAGTACTTC
once TRBJ2-2 TRBD2 15 TRBV6-1 CASSEWGRVAGELFF TGTGCCAGCAGTGAATGGGGGAGGGTGGCCGGGGAGCTGTTTTTT
NA TRBJ2-7 NA 11 TRBV28 CASSLNGEQYF TGTGCCAGCAGTTTAAATGGGGAGCAGTACTTC
NA TRBJ2-2 TRBD2 13 TRBV5-4 CASSPRGAGELFF TGTGCCAGCAGCCCCCGGGGGGCCGGGGAGCTGTTTTTT
once TRBJ2-7 NA 12 TRBV11-2 CASSLDGTDQYF TGTGCCAGCAGCTTAGATGGCACGGATCAGTACTTC
many TRBJ1-2 NA 15 TRBV7-9 CASSFIAGLVYGYTF TGTGCCAGCAGCTTCATTGCAGGGCTGGTCTATGGCTACACCTTC
NA TRBJ1-2 NA 15 TRBV4-1 CASSQEITGNYGYTF TGCGCCAGCAGCCAAGAAATAACAGGGAACTATGGCTACACCTTC
NA TRBJ1-2 NA 12 TRBV11-2 CASSKNSYGYTF TGTGCCAGCAGCAAGAACAGCTATGGCTACACCTTC
NA TRBJ1-2 NA 13 TRBV19 CASSTGSPWGYTF TGTGCCAGTAGTACCGGGAGTCCGTGGGGCTACACCTTC
NA TRBJ2-3 TRBD2 12 TRBV11-3 CASSFGRGTQYF TGTGCCAGCAGCTTTGGGAGGGGTACGCAGTATTTT
NA TRBJ1-4 NA 13 TRBV7-8 CASSHTTEEKLFF TGTGCCAGCAGCCACACAACGGAGGAAAAACTGTTTTTT
NA TRBJ2-5 NA 14 TRBV5-1 CASSDGQGLLEQYF TGCGCCAGCAGCGACGGACAGGGACTACTAGAGCAGTACTTC